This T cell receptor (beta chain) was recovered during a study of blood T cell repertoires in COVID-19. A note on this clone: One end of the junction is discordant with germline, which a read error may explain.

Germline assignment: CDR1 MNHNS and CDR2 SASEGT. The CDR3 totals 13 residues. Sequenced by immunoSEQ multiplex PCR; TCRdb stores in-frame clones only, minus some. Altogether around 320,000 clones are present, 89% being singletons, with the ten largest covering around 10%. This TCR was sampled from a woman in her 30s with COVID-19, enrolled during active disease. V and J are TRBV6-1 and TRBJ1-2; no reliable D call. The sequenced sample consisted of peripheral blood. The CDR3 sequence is CASREVSNYGYTF. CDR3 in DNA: TGTGCCAGCAGGGAAGTCTCTAACTATGGCTACACCTTC.